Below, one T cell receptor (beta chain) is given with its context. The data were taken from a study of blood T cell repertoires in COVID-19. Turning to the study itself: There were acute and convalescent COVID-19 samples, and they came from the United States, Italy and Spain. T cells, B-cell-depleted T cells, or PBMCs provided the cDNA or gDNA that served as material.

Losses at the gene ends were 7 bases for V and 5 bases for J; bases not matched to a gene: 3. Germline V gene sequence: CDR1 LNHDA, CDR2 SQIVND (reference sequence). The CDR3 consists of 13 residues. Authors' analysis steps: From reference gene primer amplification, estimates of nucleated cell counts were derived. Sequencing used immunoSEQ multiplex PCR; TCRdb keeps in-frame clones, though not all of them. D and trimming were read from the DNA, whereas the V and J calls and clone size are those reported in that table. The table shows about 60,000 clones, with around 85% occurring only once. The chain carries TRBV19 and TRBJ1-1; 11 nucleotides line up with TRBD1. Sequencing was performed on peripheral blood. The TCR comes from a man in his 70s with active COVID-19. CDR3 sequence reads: CASMDRGQTEAFF. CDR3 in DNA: TGTGCCAGTATGGACAGGGGGCAGACTGAAGCTTTCTTT.